The 29 T cell receptor beta chains listed next were all sequenced from one sample in a study of shared clonotypes between healthy human individuals. Sequencing used immunoSEQ multiplex PCR; TCRdb keeps in-frame clones, though not all of them. The data hold millions of clones, with approximately 95% observed a single time. The sample comprised naive CD4+ T cells from PBMCs. Subset in this sample: CD45RA+ positively selected. The receptors were sampled from a man aged 18 to 30 in good health. Some clones in this sample may be carry-over from other donors' samples.

The rearrangement uses TRBV15 and TRBJ1-4; D unresolved. In germline, CDR1 is LNHNV, CDR2 YYDKDF (reference sequence). Trimming removed 0 bases at V and 7 bases at J, with 3 bases between. The CDR3 loop spans 12 amino acids. The CDR3 DNA reads as TGTGCCACCAGCAGAGAGGGTGAAAAACTGTTTTTT. Its protein is CATSREGEKLFF.

V usage is TRBV5-1 and J usage is TRBJ2-1; D remains ambiguous. Germline CDR1 is SGHRS and CDR2 is YFSETQ. This CDR3 has 14 amino acids. V shed 0 bases and J shed 6 bases, with 10 bases lying between them. CDR3 in amino acids: CASSLVQDPNEQFF. In DNA form, the CDR3 reads TGCGCCAGCAGCTTGGTTCAGGATCCCAATGAGCAGTTCTTC.

The genes are TRBV18 and TRBJ1-3; tentative D call: TRBD1 (5 bases). Germline CDR1 is KGHSH and CDR2 is LQKENI. The V gene lost 4 bases and the J gene lost 0 bases, with 13 bases spanning the gap. This CDR3 has 16 residues. CDR3 coding DNA: TGTGCCAGCTCACAAGGACGGGGGAGCTCTGGAAACACCATATATTTT. As protein: CASSQGRGSSGNTIYF.

Concerning this clone: This sample includes further DNA sequences coding for the same CDR3. The chain combines TRBV5-1 with TRBJ1-2; D gene ambiguous. Trimming removed 4 bases at V and 0 bases at J, with 7 bases between. Germline V gene lookup returns CDR1 SGHRS and CDR2 YFSETQ. This CDR3 contains 13 residues. In nucleotides, the CDR3 is TGCGCCAGCAGCGCCGGGACTAACTATGGCTACACCTTC. This encodes CASSAGTNYGYTF.

The chain is built from TRBV5-4 and TRBJ1-5, with D perhaps matching TRBD1 (6 bases). Between the trimmed V and J ends, which lost 4 bases and 4 bases, there was a span of 24 bases. The CDR3 has 18 amino acids. CDR1 SGHNT and CDR2 YYREEE come from the germline V gene (reference sequence). The CDR3: CASSVPPGWGAPNQPQHF. In nucleotides, the CDR3 is TGTGCCAGCAGCGTACCGCCCGGATGGGGGGCGCCGAATCAGCCCCAGCATTTT.

The chain joins TRBV5-1 to TRBJ2-7; perhaps TRBD1 as D (6 bases). Germline V CDR1 and CDR2: SGHRS, YFSETQ. V lost 0 bases, J lost 8 bases, and 21 bases lay in between. The CDR3 is 16 residues long. DNA of the CDR3: TGCGCCAGCAGCTTGGGGTCAGGGGCCCTCGAGGGGCAGCAGTACTTC. Residues: CASSLGSGALEGQQYF.

The V gene is TRBV19, the J gene TRBJ2-5; D remains ambiguous. In germline, CDR1 is LNHDA, CDR2 SQIVND (reference sequence). Trimming pared 6 bases from V and 5 bases from J, leaving 13 bases between. This CDR3 is 13 amino acids long. The CDR3 here is CASRSRLLETQYF. The CDR3, as DNA: TGTGCCAGTAGATCTAGGTTATTGGAGACCCAGTACTTC.

This sequence joins TRBV6-1 and TRBJ2-1, with 8 bases fitting TRBD2. Germline CDR1 MNHNS, CDR2 SASEGT. The CDR3 spans 17 residues. J was trimmed by 1 base and V by 2 bases; bases with no gene match: 7. This chain's CDR3 is CASSEIGRAVSYNEQFF. In DNA, the CDR3 is TGTGCCAGCAGTGAAATCGGGAGGGCCGTATCCTACAATGAGCAGTTCTTC.

The chain joins TRBV28 to TRBJ2-7, with D hard to call. Trimming cost V 4 bases and J 2 bases, with 15 bases left between them. CDR1 is MDHEN and CDR2 is SYDVKM in the germline V gene. The CDR3 sequence is 15 residues long. The CDR3 protein is CASSSPRPGTYEQYF. CDR3 nucleotides: TGTGCCAGCAGTTCCCCTCGGCCTGGGACCTACGAGCAGTACTTC.

This chain uses TRBV7-8 with TRBJ2-4; D might be TRBD2 (7 bases). In germline, CDR1 is SGHVS, CDR2 FQNEAQ. The V and J ends lost 5 bases and 9 bases respectively, with 14 bases between them. CDR3 length: 13 amino acids. The CDR3 spells CASSPGGGAIQYF. CDR3 DNA: TGTGCCAGCAGCCCAGGAGGGGGGGCCATTCAGTACTTC.

J is TRBJ2-1 and V is TRBV10-3; 7 bases fit TRBD1. V lost 2 bases to trimming and J lost 9 bases; unmatched junction nucleotides: 7. The CDR3 has 14 residues. Germline CDR1 is ENHRY and CDR2 is SYGVKD. As DNA, the CDR3 is TGTGCCATCAGTGAGGCCCGGGACAGCCTTGAGCAGTTCTTC. This translates into CAISEARDSLEQFF.

The chain is built from TRBV5-4 and TRBJ2-4; 11 positions match TRBD1. CDR3 length equals 17 residues. Germline values: CDR1 SGHNT, CDR2 YYREEE (reference sequence). Trimming took 4 bases from V and 6 from J; bases not matched to a gene: 12. The CDR3 DNA is TGTGCCAGCAGCCCCAAGGGACAGGGGGTATGGGGAAACATTCAGTACTTC. It translates to CASSPKGQGVWGNIQYF.

This chain connects TRBV14 to TRBJ1-2; 7 nucleotides match TRBD1. Germline-derived CDR1 and CDR2 are SGHDN and FVKESK. Trimming cost V 2 bases and J 4 bases; bases outside gene matches: 4. The CDR3 is made up of 14 amino acids. CDR3 residues: CASSQRQGFYGYTF. The CDR3 bases are TGTGCCAGCAGCCAACGACAGGGCTTCTATGGCTACACCTTC.

V usage is TRBV7-8 and J usage is TRBJ2-1, with 10 nucleotides matching TRBD2. Unmatched junction bases numbered 12, after V lost 4 bases and J lost 0 bases. CDR3 size: 19 residues. CDR1 and CDR2 (germline): SGHVS, FQNEAQ. As DNA, the CDR3 is TGTGCCAGCAGCTCAAGGACTAGCGGAGGCTTTAGCTCCTACAATGAGCAGTTCTTC. This encodes CASSSRTSGGFSSYNEQFF.

The chain recombines TRBV6-6 with TRBJ2-7; D is perhaps TRBD1 (6 bases). V was trimmed by 6 bases and J by 3 bases, leaving 12 bases between them. CDR1 and CDR2 from the germline V gene are MNHNY and SVGAGI (reference sequence). The CDR3 spans 13 residues. The CDR3 protein is CASSPGQRYEQYF. The CDR3 bases are TGTGCCAGCAGCCCGGGACAACGCTACGAGCAGTACTTC.

V usage is TRBV5-1 and J usage is TRBJ2-7; TRBD1 matches at 9 bases. J lost 4 bases, V lost 4 bases, and 6 bases had no gene match. Germline-derived CDR1 and CDR2 are SGHRS and YFSETQ. The CDR3 runs 14 residues. The CDR3 nucleotides read TGCGCCAGCAGCCCCGGGGACAGGGAATACGAGCAGTACTTC. Translation gives CASSPGDREYEQYF.

A remark on this clone: Different DNA sequences within this sample yield the same CDR3. This chain's CDR3 is CASSLAGGSSYEQYF. The CDR3 DNA reads TGCGCCAGCAGCTTGGCCGGGGGAAGCTCCTACGAGCAGTACTTC. This sequence joins TRBV5-1 and TRBJ2-7; D may be TRBD2 (6 bases). Germline CDR1 is SGHRS and CDR2 is YFSETQ. This CDR3 region has 15 residues. V was clipped by 0 bases and J by 0 bases, with 10 bases between them.

The chain uses TRBV27 and TRBJ2-7; D is unclear. Trimming took off 7 bases at V and 6 bases at J, with 4 bases between the two ends. Per the germline V gene, CDR1 is MNHEY and CDR2 is SMNVEV (reference sequence). The CDR3 is 9 amino acids. In DNA form, the CDR3 reads TGTGCCAGCAATAGCGAGCAGTACTTC. This encodes CASNSEQYF.

With regard to this clone: Other DNA sequences in the sample encode the same CDR3. This chain joins TRBV28 and TRBJ1-5; TRBD1 matches at 7 bases. Trimming cost V 5 bases and J 0 bases; bases outside gene matches: 4. Germline V gives CDR1 MDHEN, CDR2 SYDVKM. This CDR3 is 15 amino acids long. In DNA, the CDR3 is TGTGCCAGCAGTCCGACAGGGAGTAGCAATCAGCCCCAGCATTTT. This translates into CASSPTGSSNQPQHF.

This clone has a single count. The chain combines TRBV7-2 with TRBJ2-5; D possibly corresponds to TRBD2 (5 bases). The V end was cut by 3 bases, the J end by 5 bases, with 13 bases between. CDR3 length equals 14 residues. The V gene's germline CDR1 is SGHTA and CDR2 FQGNSA. The CDR3 DNA is TGTGCCAGCAGCTTGAGGGTAGGGTCCGAGACCCAGTACTTC. It specifies CASSLRVGSETQYF.

The chain links TRBV5-1 to TRBJ2-3, with D possibly matching TRBD1 (6 bases). CDR1 is SGHRS and CDR2 is YFSETQ in the germline V gene. This CDR3 is built from 15 residues. Trimming shortened V by 6 bases and J by 0 bases, and 14 bases separated the two germline ends. This CDR3 reads CASTPGHSSTDTQYF. As DNA, the CDR3 is TGCGCCAGCACACCGGGACACTCTAGCACAGATACGCAGTATTTT.

The chain couples TRBV5-4 to TRBJ1-2, with D possibly being TRBD1 (5 bases). Trimming stripped 4 bases from V and 4 bases from J, with 14 bases between. CDR1 and CDR2 from the germline V gene are SGHNT and YYREEE (reference sequence). This CDR3 has 14 residues. CDR3: CASSVDSETYGYTF. As DNA, the CDR3 is TGTGCCAGCAGCGTAGACAGCGAAACCTATGGCTACACCTTC.

Remarks on this clone: This same CDR3 is encoded by further DNA sequences in the sample. As DNA, the CDR3 is TGTGCCAGCAGTCTAGCGGGGGCCTACGAGCAGTACTTC. Translation gives CASSLAGAYEQYF. The chain employs TRBV11-2 and TRBJ2-7, with 10 bases lining up with TRBD2. V dropped 6 bases and J dropped 2; count of bases not matched to a gene: 1. This CDR3 contains 13 residues. CDR1 is SGHAT, CDR2 FQNNGV, per germline.

The genes are TRBV28 and TRBJ2-1; TRBD2 agrees at 9 bases. J was trimmed by 0 bases and V by 4 bases; bases with no gene match: 1. This CDR3 spans 15 amino acids. Germline CDR1 MDHEN, CDR2 SYDVKM. The CDR3 region is CASSYSGGSYNEQFF. The CDR3 bases are TGTGCCAGCAGTTATAGCGGGGGCTCCTACAATGAGCAGTTCTTC.

The J gene is TRBJ2-7, the V gene TRBV4-2, with 10 nucleotides matching TRBD1. Germline V gives CDR1 LGHNA, CDR2 YNFKEQ. The CDR3 is made up of 14 amino acids. J lost 7 bases, V lost 5 bases, and 8 bases had no gene match. CDR3: CASSSDRGLREQYF. CDR3 sequence (DNA): TGTGCCAGCAGCTCAGACAGGGGGCTCAGGGAGCAGTACTTC.

The chain uses TRBV15 and TRBJ2-5; maybe TRBD1 (6 bases). V gave up 0 bases and J gave up 5 bases, with 13 bases separating them. Per the germline V gene, CDR1 is LNHNV and CDR2 is YYDKDF (reference sequence). The CDR3 covers 15 residues. CDR3 nucleotides: TGTGCCACCAGCAGAGACCCATCAGGGGAGGAGACCCAGTACTTC. Translation: CATSRDPSGEETQYF.

This rearrangement joins TRBV7-2 to TRBJ2-3; D is ambiguous. V was trimmed by 5 bases and J by 8 bases, leaving 14 bases between them. CDR1 is SGHTA, CDR2 FQGNSA, per germline. The CDR3 runs 13 residues. CDR3 bases: TGTGCCAGCAGCGGCGGTGTAAGAAGTACGCAGTATTTT. Protein: CASSGGVRSTQYF. The full variable domain, its missing parts supplied by reference TRBV7-2 and TRBJ2-3, is GAGVSQSPSNKVTEKGKDVELRCDPISGHTALYWYRQSLGQGLEFLIYFQGNSAPDKSGLPSDRFSAERTGGSVSTLTIQRTQQEDSAVYLCASSGGVRSTQYFGPGTRLTVL.

The chain joins TRBV28 to TRBJ2-5, with a tentative D call TRBD1 (5 bases). The length of the CDR3 is 15 residues. CDR1 is MDHEN, CDR2 SYDVKM, per germline. V was cut by 2 bases and J by 3 bases, with 13 bases left in between. CDR3 sequence (DNA): TGTGCCAGCAGTTTACCAGGGTGGGCCAAAGAGACCCAGTACTTC. Protein sequence: CASSLPGWAKETQYF.

The chain uses TRBV2 and TRBJ1-6, with TRBD1 matching 8 bases. The ends lost 7 bases at V and 7 bases at J; junction bases unmatched: 6. This CDR3 spans 14 amino acids. The germline gives CDR1 SNHLY, CDR2 FYNNEI. The CDR3 sequence is CASNNRGGNSPLHF. CDR3 coding DNA: TGTGCCAGCAATAACAGGGGGGGAAATTCACCCCTCCACTTT.